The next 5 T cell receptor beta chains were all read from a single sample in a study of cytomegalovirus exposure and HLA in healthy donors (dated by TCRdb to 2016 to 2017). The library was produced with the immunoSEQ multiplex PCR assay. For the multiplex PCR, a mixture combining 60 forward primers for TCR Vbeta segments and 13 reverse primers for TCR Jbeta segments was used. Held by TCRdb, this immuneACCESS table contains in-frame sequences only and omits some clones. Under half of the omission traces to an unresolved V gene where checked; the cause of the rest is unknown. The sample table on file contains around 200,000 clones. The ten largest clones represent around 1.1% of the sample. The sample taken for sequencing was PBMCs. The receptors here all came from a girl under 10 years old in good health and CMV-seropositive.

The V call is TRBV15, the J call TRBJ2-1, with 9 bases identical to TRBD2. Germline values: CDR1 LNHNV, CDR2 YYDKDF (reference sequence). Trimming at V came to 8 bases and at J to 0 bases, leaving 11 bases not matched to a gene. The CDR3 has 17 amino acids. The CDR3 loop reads CATGGASGVLSYNEQFF. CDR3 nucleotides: TGTGCCACCGGAGGGGCTAGCGGGGTGCTCTCCTACAATGAGCAGTTCTTC.

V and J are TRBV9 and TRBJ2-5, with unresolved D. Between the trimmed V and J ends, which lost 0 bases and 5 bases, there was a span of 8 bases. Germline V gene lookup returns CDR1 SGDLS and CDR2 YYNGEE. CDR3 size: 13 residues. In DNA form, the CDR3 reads TGTGCCAGCAGCGTAGTAGAGTGGGAGACCCAGTACTTC. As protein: CASSVVEWETQYF.

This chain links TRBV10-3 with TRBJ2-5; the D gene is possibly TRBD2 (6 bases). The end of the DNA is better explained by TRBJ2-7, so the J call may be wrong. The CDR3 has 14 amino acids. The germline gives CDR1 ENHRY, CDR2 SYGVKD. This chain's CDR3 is CAIMGGTQSYEQYF. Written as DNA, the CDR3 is TGTGCCATCATGGGCGGGACCCAATCCTACGAGCAGTACTTC.

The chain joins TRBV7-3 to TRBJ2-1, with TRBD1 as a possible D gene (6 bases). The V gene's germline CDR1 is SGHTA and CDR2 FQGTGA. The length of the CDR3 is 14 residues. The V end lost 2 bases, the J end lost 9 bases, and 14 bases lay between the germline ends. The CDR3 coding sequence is TGTGCCAGCAGCTTATGGGGCCAGGGGCCTGAGCAGTTCTTC. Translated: CASSLWGQGPEQFF.

The CDR3 spells CASKGGGKGYRRTEAFF. CDR3 sequence (DNA): TGTGCCAGCAAGGGCGGGGGCAAGGGATATAGGAGAACTGAAGCTTTCTTT. V and J are TRBV27 and TRBJ1-1; D might be TRBD1 (6 bases). The CDR3 extends over 17 amino acids. Germline V lookup: CDR1 MNHEY, CDR2 SMNVEV (reference sequence). The V end was cut by 7 bases, the J end by 5 bases, with 26 bases between.